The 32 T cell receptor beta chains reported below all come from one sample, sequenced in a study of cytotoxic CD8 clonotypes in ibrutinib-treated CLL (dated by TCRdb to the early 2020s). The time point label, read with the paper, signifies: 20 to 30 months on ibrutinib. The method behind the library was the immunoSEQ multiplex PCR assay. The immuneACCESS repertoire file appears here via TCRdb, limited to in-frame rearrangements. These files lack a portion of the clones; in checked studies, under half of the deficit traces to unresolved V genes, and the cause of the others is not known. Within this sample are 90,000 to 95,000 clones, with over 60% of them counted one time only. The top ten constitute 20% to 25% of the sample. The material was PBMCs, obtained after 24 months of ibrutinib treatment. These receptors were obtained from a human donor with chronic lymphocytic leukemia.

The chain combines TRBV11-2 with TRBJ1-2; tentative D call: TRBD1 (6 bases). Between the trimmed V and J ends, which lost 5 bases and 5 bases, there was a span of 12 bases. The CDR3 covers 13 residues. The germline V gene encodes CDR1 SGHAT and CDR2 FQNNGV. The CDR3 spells CASSSGQFYGYTF. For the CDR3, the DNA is TGTGCCAGCAGCAGCGGACAGTTTTATGGCTACACCTTC. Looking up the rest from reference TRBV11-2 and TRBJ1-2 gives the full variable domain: EAGVAQSPRYKIIEKRQSVAFWCNPISGHATLYWYQQILGQGPKLLIQFQNNGVVDDSQLPKDRFSAERLKGVDSTLKIQPAKLEDSAVYLCASSSGQFYGYTFGSGTRLTVV.

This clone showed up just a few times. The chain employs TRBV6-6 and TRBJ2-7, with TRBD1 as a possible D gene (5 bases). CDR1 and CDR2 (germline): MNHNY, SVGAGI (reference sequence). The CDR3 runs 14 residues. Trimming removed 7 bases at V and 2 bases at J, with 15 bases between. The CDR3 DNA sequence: TGTGCCAGCATCGACAGCTTCCCCCCCTACGAGCAGTACTTC. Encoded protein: CASIDSFPPYEQYF.

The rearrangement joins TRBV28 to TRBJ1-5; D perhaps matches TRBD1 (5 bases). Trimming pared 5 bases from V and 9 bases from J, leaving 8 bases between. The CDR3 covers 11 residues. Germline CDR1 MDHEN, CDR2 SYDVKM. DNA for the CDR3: TGTGCCAGCAGTCCGCAGGGGCCCCAGCATTTT. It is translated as CASSPQGPQHF.

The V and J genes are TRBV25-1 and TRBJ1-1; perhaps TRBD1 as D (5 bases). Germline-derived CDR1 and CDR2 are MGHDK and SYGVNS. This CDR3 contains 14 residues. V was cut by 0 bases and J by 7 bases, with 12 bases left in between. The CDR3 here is CASSEYTQAVEAFF. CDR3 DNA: TGTGCCAGCAGTGAATATACACAGGCAGTTGAAGCTTTCTTT.

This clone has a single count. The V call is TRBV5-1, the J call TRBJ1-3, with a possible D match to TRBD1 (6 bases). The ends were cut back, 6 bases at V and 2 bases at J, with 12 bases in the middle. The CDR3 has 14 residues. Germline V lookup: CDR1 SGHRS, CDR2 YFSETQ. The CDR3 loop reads CASNGGAAGNTIYF. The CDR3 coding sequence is TGCGCCAGCAACGGGGGCGCGGCTGGAAACACCATATATTTT.

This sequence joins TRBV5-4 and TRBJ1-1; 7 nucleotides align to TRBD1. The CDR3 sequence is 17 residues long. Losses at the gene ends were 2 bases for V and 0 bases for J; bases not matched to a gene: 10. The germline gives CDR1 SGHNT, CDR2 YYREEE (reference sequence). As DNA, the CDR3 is TGTGCCAGCAGCTTCAGGGGGACTACGACAATGAACACTGAAGCTTTCTTT. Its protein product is CASSFRGTTTMNTEAFF.

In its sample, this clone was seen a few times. CDR3 protein: CASSTTGGGNNEQFF. CDR3 sequence (DNA): TGTGCCAGTAGCACCACAGGGGGCGGGAACAATGAGCAGTTCTTC. The chain has TRBV19 and TRBJ2-1, with 9 bases matching TRBD1. With 6 bases clipped from V and 5 bases from J, the junction kept 8 bases outside the gene matches. Germline values: CDR1 LNHDA, CDR2 SQIVND (reference sequence). There are 15 residues in the CDR3.

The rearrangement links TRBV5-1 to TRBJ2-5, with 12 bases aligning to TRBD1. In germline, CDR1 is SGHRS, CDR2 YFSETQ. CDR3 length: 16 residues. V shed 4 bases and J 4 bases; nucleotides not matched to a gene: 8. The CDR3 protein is CASSVTGTGGRETQYF. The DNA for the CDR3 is TGCGCCAGCAGCGTCACCGGGACAGGGGGCCGAGAGACCCAGTACTTC.

Here the CDR3 reads CASSAAQGYNEQFF. The CDR3 DNA reads TGTGCCAGTAGTGCCGCGCAAGGATACAATGAGCAGTTCTTC. The rearrangement links TRBV19 to TRBJ2-1; D call uncertain. Trimming removed 5 bases from V and 4 bases from J, with 12 bases in between. Germline loops: CDR1 LNHDA, CDR2 SQIVND (reference sequence). The CDR3 loop spans 14 amino acids.

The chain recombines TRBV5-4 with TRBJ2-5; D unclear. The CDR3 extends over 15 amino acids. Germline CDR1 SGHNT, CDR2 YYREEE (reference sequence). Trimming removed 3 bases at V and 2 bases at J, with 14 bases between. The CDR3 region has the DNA TGTGCCAGCAGCTCGAGGCAAGCCGTTCAAGAGACCCAGTACTTC. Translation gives CASSSRQAVQETQYF.

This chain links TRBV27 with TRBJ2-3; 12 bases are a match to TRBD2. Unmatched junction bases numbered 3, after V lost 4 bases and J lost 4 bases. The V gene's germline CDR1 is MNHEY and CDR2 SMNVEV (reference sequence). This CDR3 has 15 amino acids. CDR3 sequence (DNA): TGTGCCAGCAGTTCTACTAGCGGGAGGTCAGATACGCAGTATTTT. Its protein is CASSSTSGRSDTQYF.

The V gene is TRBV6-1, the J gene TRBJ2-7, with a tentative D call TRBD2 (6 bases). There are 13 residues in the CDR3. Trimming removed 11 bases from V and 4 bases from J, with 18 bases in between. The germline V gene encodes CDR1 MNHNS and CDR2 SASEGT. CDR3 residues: CAGGGQRFYEQYF. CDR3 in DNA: TGTGCCGGTGGAGGGCAGCGATTTTACGAGCAGTACTTC.

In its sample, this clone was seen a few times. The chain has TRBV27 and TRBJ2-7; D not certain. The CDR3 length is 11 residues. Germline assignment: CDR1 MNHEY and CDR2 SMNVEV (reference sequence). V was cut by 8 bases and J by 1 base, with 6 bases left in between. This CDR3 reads CASGNSYEQYF. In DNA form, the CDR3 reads TGTGCCAGCGGAAATTCCTACGAGCAGTACTTC.

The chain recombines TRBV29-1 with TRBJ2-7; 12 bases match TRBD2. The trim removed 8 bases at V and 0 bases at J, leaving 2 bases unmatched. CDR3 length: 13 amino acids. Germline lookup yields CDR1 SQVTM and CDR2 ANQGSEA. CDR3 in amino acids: CSTSGGSSYEQYF. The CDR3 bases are TGCAGCACTAGCGGGGGGAGCTCCTACGAGCAGTACTTC.

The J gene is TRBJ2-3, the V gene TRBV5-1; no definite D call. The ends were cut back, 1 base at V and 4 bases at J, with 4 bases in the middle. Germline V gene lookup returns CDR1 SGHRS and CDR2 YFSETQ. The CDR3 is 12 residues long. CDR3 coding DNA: TGCGCCAGCAGCTTGAGTGCAGATACGCAGTATTTT. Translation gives CASSLSADTQYF.

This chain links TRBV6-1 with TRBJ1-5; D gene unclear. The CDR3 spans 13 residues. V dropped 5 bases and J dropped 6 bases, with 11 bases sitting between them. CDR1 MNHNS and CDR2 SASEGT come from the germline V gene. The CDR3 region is CASSLLYGQPQHF. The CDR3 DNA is TGTGCCAGCAGTCTCCTCTACGGTCAGCCCCAGCATTTT.

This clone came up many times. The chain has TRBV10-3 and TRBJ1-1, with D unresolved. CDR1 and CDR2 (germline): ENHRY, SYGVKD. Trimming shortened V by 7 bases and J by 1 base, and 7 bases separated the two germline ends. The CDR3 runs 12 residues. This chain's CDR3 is CAINTQNTEAFF. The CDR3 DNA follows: TGTGCCATCAACACTCAGAACACTGAAGCTTTCTTT.

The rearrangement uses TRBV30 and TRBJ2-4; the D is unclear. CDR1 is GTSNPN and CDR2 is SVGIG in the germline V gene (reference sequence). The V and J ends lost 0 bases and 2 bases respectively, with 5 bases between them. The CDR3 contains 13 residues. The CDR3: CAWSVRSKNIQYF. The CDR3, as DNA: TGTGCCTGGAGTGTACGGTCCAAAAACATTCAGTACTTC.

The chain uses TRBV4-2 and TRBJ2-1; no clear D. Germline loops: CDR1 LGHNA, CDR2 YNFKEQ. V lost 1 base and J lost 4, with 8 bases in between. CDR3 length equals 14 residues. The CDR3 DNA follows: TGTGCCAGCAGCCAAGGGGTTCCTTACAATGAGCAGTTCTTC. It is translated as CASSQGVPYNEQFF.

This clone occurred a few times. The CDR3 nucleotides read TGTGCCAGCAGCTTGGATTGGGGACGCGAGCAGTACTTC. Amino acids: CASSLDWGREQYF. This chain connects TRBV5-4 to TRBJ2-7; perhaps D is TRBD1 or TRBD2 (5 bases each). V was cut by 0 bases and J by 6 bases, with 10 bases left in between. This CDR3 contains 13 residues. CDR1 is SGHNT and CDR2 is YYREEE in the germline V gene (reference sequence). Complete variable domain (other parts from reference TRBV5-4 and TRBJ2-7): ETGVTQSPTHLIKTRGQQVTLRCSSQSGHNTVSWYQQALGQGPQFIFQYYREEENGRGNFPPRFSGLQFPNYSSELNVNALELDDSALYLCASSLDWGREQYFGPGTRLTVT.

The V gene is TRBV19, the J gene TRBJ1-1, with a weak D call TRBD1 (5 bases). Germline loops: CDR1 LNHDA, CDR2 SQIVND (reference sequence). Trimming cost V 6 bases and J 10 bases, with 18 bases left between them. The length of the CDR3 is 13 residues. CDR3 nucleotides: TGTGCCAGTAGCTCGGTCACGGGGCAGGGAGCTTTCTTT. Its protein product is CASSSVTGQGAFF.

CDR3 bases: TGCGCCAGCAGCTTGAGTCCAGGGGACAATGGCTACACCTTC. It is translated as CASSLSPGDNGYTF. V is TRBV5-1 and J is TRBJ1-2, with a tentative D call TRBD1 (6 bases). This CDR3 contains 14 residues. Germline V gene lookup returns CDR1 SGHRS and CDR2 YFSETQ. Trimming stripped 1 base from V and 6 bases from J, with 13 bases between. The full variable domain, in which reference TRBV5-1 and TRBJ1-2 provide the parts outside the CDR3, is KAGVTQTPRYLIKTRGQQVTLSCSPISGHRSVSWYQQTPGQGLQFLFEYFSETQRNKGNFPGRFSGRQFSNSRSEMNVSTLELGDSALYLCASSLSPGDNGYTFGSGTRLTVV.

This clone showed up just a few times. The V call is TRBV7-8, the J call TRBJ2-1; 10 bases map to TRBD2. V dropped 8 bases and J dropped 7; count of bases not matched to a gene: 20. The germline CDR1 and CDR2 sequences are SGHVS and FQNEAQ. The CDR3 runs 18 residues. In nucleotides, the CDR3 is TGTGCCAGCGACCCCCCCGGAGCTAGCGGGAGTTGGGGGAATGAGCAGTTCTTC. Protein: CASDPPGASGSWGNEQFF.

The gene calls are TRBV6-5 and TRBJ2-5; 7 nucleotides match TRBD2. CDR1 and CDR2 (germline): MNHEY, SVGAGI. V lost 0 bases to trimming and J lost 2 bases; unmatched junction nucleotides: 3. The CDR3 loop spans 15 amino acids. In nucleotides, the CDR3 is TGTGCCAGCAGTTACTCGGGGGGGGTACAAGAGACCCAGTACTTC. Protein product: CASSYSGGVQETQYF.

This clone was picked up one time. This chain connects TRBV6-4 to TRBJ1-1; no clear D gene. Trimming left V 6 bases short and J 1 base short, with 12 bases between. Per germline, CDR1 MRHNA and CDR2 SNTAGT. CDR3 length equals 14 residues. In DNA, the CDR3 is TGTGCCAGCAGCCAAAGCTTGTGGAACACTGAAGCTTTCTTT. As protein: CASSQSLWNTEAFF.

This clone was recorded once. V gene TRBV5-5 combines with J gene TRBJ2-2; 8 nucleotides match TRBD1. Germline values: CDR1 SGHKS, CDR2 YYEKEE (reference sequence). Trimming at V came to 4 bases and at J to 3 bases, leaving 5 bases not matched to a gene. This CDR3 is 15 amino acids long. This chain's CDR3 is CASSPGQVYTGELFF. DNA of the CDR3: TGTGCCAGCAGCCCGGGACAGGTCTACACCGGGGAGCTGTTTTTT.

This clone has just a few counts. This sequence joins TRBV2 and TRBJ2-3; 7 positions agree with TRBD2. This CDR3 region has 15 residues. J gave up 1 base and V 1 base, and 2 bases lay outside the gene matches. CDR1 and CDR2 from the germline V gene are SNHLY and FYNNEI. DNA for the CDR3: TGTGCCAGCAGTGAAGGGCTAGCGGGCACAGATACGCAGTATTTT. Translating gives CASSEGLAGTDTQYF. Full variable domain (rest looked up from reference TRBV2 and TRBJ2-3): EPEVTQTPSHQVTQMGQEVILRCVPISNHLYFYWYRQILGQKVEFLVSFYNNEISEKSEIFDDQFSVERPDGSNFTLKIRSTKLEDSAMYFCASSEGLAGTDTQYFGPGTRLTVL.

The CDR3 coding sequence is TGTGCCAGCAGCCTACAGGGGGCGCGGGAAAAACTGTTTTTT. Residues: CASSLQGAREKLFF. V gene TRBV6-5 combines with J gene TRBJ1-4; 9 bases agree with TRBD1. The CDR3 totals 14 residues. Germline CDR1 MNHEY, CDR2 SVGAGI. V lost 6 bases, J lost 8 bases, and 7 bases stayed unmatched.

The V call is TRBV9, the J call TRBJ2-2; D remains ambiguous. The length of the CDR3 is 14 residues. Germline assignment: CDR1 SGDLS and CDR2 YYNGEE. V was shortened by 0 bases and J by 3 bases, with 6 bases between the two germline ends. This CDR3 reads CASSVGSYTGELFF. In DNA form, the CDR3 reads TGTGCCAGCAGCGTAGGATCGTACACCGGGGAGCTGTTTTTT.

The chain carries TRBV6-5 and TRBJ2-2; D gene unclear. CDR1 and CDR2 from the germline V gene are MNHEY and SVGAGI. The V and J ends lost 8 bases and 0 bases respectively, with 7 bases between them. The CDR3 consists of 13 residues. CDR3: CASRRANTGELFF. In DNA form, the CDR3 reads TGTGCCAGCCGACGCGCGAACACCGGGGAGCTGTTTTTT.

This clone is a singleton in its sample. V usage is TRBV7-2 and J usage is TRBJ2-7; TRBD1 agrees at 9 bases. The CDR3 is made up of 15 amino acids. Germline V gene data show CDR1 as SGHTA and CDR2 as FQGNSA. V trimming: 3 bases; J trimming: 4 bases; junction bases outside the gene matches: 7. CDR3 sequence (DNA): TGTGCCAGCAGCTTCACTAGGGGGACAGGGTACGAGCAGTACTTC. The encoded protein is CASSFTRGTGYEQYF.

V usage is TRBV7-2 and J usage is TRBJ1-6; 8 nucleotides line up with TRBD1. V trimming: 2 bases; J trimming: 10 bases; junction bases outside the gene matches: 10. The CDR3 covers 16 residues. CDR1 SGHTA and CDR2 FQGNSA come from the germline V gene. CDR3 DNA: TGTGCCAGCAGCTTACTATCAGGACAGGGAAGGTCACCCCTCCACTTT. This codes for CASSLLSGQGRSPLHF.